The 6 T cell receptor beta chains given below trace back to one sample, sequenced in a study of T-cell memory formation after mild COVID-19. TCRdb re-analysed the 5' RACE reads in MiXCR, keeping a single row per CDR3 protein. The table includes fewer than 50,000 distinct CDR3 sequences, 7.5% to 10% detected once. Sequencing was carried out using PBMCs or a T cell subset sorted from them (not recorded which). These receptors came from an adult woman who had mild COVID-19 (a few samples of this study predate the infection). Cell type and time point are not known.

This clonotype has more than one count but fewer than ten. The genes are TRBV18 and TRBJ2-7; 12 bases are shared with TRBD2. The CDR3 has 15 residues. Trimming at V came to 2 bases and at J to 5 bases, leaving 4 bases not matched to a gene. CDR1 KGHSH and CDR2 LQKENI come from the germline V gene. CDR3: CASSPLLAGGHEQYF. The CDR3 DNA sequence: TGTGCCAGCTCACCATTACTAGCGGGAGGACACGAGCAGTACTTC.

In this sample, this clonotype turned up many times. The gene calls are TRBV9 and TRBJ2-7; D possibly corresponds to TRBD2 (6 bases). The CDR3 has 16 residues. V lost 0 bases and J 7 bases, leaving 20 bases between the germline ends. From germline, CDR1 is SGDLS and CDR2 YYNGEE. CDR3 residues: CASSVAIPGGGSEQYF. As DNA, the CDR3 is TGTGCCAGCAGCGTAGCTATTCCCGGGGGAGGCTCGGAGCAGTACTTC.

The DNA for the CDR3 is TGTGCCAGCAGCGTAGAAGCGGGACGAGAGACCCAGTACTTC. Protein sequence: CASSVEAGRETQYF. The chain employs TRBV9 and TRBJ2-5; 7 nucleotides match TRBD2. The CDR3 covers 14 residues. CDR1 SGDLS and CDR2 YYNGEE come from the germline V gene. V was clipped by 0 bases and J by 4 bases; unmatched bases: 3.

This clonotype was found many times. The genes are TRBV18 and TRBJ2-5; D is unclear. Trimming pared 0 bases from V and 5 bases from J, leaving 7 bases between. Germline V lookup: CDR1 KGHSH, CDR2 LQKENI. The CDR3 is 13 residues long. CDR3 nucleotide sequence: TGTGCCAGCTCACCACCGGGGATCGAGACCCAGTACTTC. Amino acid sequence: CASSPPGIETQYF. The full variable domain, in which reference TRBV18 and TRBJ2-5 provide the parts outside the CDR3, is NAGVMQNPRHLVRRRGQEARLRCSPMKGHSHVYWYRQLPEEGLKFMVYLQKENIIDESGMPKERFSAEFPKEGPSILRIQQVVRGDSAAYFCASSPPGIETQYFGPGTRLLVL.

This clonotype was counted between two and nine times. The chain is built from TRBV20-1 and TRBJ2-7, with a possible D match to TRBD2 (6 bases). Germline V CDR1 and CDR2: DFQATT, SNEGSKA (reference sequence). V lost 0 bases and J 2 bases, leaving 14 bases between the germline ends. CDR3 length: 15 amino acids. The CDR3 reads CSARDRSGGPYEQYF. CDR3 DNA sequence: TGCAGTGCTAGAGATCGAAGCGGAGGGCCCTACGAGCAGTACTTC.

This clonotype showed up just a few times. The chain has TRBV12-3 or TRBV12-4 and TRBJ1-6; 10 bases match TRBD1. This CDR3 is built from 14 residues. V was clipped by 5 bases and J by 7 bases; unmatched bases: 2. CDR3 bases: TGTGCCAGCAGTGTGGGACAGGGGAATTCACCCCTCCACTTT. It codes for CASSVGQGNSPLHF.